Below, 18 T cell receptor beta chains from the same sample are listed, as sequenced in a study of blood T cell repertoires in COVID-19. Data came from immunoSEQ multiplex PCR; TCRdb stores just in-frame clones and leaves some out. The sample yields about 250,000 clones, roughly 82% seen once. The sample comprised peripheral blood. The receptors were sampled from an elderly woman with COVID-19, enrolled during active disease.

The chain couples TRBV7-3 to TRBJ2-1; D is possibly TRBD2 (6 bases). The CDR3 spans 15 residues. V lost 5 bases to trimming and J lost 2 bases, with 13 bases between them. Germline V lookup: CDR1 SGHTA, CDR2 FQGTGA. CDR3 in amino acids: CASSPTSTAYNEQFF. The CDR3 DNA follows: TGTGCCAGCAGCCCAACTAGCACAGCCTACAATGAGCAGTTCTTC.

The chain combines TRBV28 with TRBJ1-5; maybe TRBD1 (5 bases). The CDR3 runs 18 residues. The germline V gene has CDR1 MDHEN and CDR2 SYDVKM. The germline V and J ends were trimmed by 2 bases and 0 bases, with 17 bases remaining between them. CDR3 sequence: CASSLGPGGAVSNQPQHF. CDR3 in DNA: TGTGCCAGCAGTTTAGGCCCCGGAGGGGCGGTTAGCAATCAGCCCCAGCATTTT. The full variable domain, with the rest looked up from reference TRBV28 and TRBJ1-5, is DVKVTQSSRYLVKRTGEKVFLECVQDMDHENMFWYRQDPGLGLRLIYFSYDVKMKEKGDIPEGYSVSREKKERFSLILESASTNQTSMYLCASSLGPGGAVSNQPQHFGDGTRLSIL.

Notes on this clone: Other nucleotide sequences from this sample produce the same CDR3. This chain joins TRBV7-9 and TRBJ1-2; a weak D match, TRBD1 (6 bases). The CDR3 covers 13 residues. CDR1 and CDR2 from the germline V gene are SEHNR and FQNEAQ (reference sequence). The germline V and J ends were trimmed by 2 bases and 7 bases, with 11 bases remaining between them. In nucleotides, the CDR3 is TGTGCCAGCAGCTTATCTGGGGGCCCTGGCTACACCTTC. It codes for CASSLSGGPGYTF.

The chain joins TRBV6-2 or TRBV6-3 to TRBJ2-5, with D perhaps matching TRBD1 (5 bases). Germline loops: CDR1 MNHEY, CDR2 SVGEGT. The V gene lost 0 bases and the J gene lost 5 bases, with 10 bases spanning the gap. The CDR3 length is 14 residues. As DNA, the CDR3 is TGTGCCAGCAGTTACTCGCAAGGGGCGGAGACCCAGTACTTC. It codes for CASSYSQGAETQYF.

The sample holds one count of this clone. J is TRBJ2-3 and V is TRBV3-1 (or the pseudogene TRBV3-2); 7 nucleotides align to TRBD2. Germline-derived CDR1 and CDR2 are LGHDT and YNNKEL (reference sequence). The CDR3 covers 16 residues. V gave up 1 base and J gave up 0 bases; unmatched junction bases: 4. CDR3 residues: CASSQVSSGSTDTQYF. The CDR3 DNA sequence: TGTGCCAGCAGCCAAGTGTCTAGCGGTAGCACAGATACGCAGTATTTT.

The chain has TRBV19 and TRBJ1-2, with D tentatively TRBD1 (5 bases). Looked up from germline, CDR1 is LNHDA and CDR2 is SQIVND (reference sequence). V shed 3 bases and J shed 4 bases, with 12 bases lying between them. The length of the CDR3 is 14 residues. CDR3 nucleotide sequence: TGTGCCAGTAGTATGGGGCCAGGTGGCTATGGCTACACCTTC. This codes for CASSMGPGGYGYTF.

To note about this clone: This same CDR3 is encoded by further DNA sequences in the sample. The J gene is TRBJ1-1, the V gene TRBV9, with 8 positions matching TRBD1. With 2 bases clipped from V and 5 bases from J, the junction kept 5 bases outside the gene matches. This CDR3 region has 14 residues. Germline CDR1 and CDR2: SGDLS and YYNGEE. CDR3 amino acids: CASSVGDRGTEAFF. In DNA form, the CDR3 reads TGTGCCAGCAGCGTGGGAGACAGGGGTACTGAAGCTTTCTTT.

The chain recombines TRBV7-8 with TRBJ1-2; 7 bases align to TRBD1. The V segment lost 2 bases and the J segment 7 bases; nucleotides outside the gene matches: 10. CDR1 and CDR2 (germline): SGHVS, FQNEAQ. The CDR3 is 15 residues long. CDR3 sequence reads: CASSLFLEGAVGYTF. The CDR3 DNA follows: TGTGCCAGCAGCTTATTTTTGGAGGGGGCGGTTGGCTACACCTTC.

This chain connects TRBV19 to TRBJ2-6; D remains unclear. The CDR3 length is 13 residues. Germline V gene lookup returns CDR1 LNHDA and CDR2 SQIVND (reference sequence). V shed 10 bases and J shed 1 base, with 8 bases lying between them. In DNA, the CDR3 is TGTGCCACCCTTCTGTCTGGGGCCAACGTCCTGACTTTC. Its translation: CATLLSGANVLTF.

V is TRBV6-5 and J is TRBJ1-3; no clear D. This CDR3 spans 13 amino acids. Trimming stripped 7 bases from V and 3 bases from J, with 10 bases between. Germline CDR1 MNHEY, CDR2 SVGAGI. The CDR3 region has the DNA TGTGCCAGCACCTCCGCAGTTGGAAACACCATATATTTT. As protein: CASTSAVGNTIYF.

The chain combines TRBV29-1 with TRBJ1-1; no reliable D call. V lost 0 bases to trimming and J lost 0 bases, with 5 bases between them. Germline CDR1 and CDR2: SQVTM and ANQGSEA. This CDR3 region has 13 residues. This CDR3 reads CSVEDQMNTEAFF. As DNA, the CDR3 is TGCAGCGTTGAAGATCAGATGAACACTGAAGCTTTCTTT.

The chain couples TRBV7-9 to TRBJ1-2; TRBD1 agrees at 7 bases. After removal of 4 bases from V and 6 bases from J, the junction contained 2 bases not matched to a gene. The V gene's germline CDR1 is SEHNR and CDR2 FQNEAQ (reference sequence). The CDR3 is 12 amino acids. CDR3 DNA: TGTGCCAGCAGCTCTACAGGGGATGGCTACACCTTC. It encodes CASSSTGDGYTF.

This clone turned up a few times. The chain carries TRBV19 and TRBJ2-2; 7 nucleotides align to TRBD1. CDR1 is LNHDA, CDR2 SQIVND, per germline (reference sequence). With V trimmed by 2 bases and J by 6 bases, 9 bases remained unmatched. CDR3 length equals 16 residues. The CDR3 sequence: CASSISGQGVSGELFF. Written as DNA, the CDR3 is TGTGCCAGTAGTATATCTGGGCAGGGGGTTTCCGGGGAGCTGTTTTTT.

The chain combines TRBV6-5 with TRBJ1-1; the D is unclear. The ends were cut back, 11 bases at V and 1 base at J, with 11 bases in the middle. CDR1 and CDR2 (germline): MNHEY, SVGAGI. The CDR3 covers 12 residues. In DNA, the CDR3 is TGTGCCGTTCTCCGGGGGAACACTGAAGCTTTCTTT. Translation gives CAVLRGNTEAFF.

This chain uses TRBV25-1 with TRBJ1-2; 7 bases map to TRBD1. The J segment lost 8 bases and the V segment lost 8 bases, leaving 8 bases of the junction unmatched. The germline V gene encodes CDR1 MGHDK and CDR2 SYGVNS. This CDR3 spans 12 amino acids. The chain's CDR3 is CASQIQGDGYTF. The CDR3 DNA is TGTGCCAGCCAGATCCAGGGGGACGGCTACACCTTC.

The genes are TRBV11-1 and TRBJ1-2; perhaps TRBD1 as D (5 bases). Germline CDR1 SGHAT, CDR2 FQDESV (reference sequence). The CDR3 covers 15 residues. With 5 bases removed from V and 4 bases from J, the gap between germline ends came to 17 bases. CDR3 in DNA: TGTGCCAGCAGCGTTGGGACTTCGGACGGCTATGGCTACACCTTC. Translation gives CASSVGTSDGYGYTF.

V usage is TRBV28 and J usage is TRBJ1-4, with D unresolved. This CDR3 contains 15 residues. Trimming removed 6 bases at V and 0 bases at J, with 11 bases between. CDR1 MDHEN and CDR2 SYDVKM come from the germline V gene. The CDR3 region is CASRAQAPTNEKLFF. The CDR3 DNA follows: TGTGCCAGCAGGGCGCAGGCACCAACTAATGAAAAACTGTTTTTT.

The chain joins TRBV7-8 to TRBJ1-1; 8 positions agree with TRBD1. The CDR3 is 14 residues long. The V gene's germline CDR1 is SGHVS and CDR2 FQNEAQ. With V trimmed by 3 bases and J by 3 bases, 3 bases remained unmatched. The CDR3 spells CASSFLDRDTEAFF. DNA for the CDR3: TGTGCCAGCAGCTTCCTGGACAGGGACACTGAAGCTTTCTTT.